This TCR beta chain appears in the sequencing data of a study of PD-1 blockade in classical Hodgkin lymphoma. Findings of the study overall: Any patient who commenced nivolumab under 1 year after ASCT was excluded.

Germline loops: CDR1 MNHNS, CDR2 SASEGT. The CDR3 consists of 15 residues. Unmatched junction bases numbered 10, after V lost 6 bases and J lost 5 bases. Libraries were prepared by immunoSEQ multiplex PCR; TCRdb keeps only in-frame clonotypes and omits some of them. The table records about 28,000 clones, just under 80% of them present only once. Remarks on this clone: Its antigen is currently unknown.

Time point of the sample: cycle 4 day 1 (C4D1), after six to seven weeks of nivolumab. In every patient, relapse followed autologous stem cell transplantation, while exposure to brentuximab vedotin differed. The V call is TRBV6-1, the J call TRBJ2-5, with 9 bases fitting TRBD2. This specimen consisted of peripheral blood mononuclear cells (PBMCs), obtained before the fourth cycle of nivolumab. The receptor was isolated from a human donor with classical Hodgkin lymphoma. The CDR3 sequence is CASSPRRAGGETQYF. The CDR3 coding sequence is TGTGCCAGCAGCCCCAGGCGAGCGGGAGGCGAGACCCAGTACTTC.